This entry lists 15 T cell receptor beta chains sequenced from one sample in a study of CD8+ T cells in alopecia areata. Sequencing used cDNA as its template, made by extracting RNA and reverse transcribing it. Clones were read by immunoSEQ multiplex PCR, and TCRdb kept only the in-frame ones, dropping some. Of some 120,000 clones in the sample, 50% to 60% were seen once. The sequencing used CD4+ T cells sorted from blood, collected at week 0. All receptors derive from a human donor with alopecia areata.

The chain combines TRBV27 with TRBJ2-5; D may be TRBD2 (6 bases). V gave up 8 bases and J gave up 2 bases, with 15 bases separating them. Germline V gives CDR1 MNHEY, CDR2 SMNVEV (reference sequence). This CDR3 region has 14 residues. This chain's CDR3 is CASGRRAEQETQYF. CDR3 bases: TGTGCCAGCGGCCGGAGGGCAGAACAAGAGACCCAGTACTTC.

CDR3 protein: CASSYGTGGRTPLHF. The DNA for the CDR3 is TGTGCCAGCAGTTATGGGACAGGCGGACGTACACCCCTCCACTTT. J is TRBJ1-6 and V is TRBV6-6; 8 positions agree with TRBD1. Germline lookup yields CDR1 MNHNY and CDR2 SVGAGI (reference sequence). V shed 3 bases and J 11 bases; nucleotides not matched to a gene: 9. The CDR3 loop spans 15 amino acids.

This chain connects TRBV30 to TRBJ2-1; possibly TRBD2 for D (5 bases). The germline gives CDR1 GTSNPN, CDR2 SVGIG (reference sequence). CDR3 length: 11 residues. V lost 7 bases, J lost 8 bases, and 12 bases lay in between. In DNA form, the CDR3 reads TGTGCCTCTGGCTTCGGGGATGAGCAGTTCTTC. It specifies CASGFGDEQFF.

The CDR3 sequence: CASSYQASADTQYF. The CDR3 nucleotides are TGTGCCAGCAGTTACCAGGCTAGCGCAGATACGCAGTATTTT. The V gene is TRBV6-6, the J gene TRBJ2-3, with a possible D match to TRBD2 (6 bases). This CDR3 has 14 residues. V lost 2 bases and J 4 bases, leaving 10 bases between the germline ends. Germline assignment: CDR1 MNHNY and CDR2 SVGAGI (reference sequence).

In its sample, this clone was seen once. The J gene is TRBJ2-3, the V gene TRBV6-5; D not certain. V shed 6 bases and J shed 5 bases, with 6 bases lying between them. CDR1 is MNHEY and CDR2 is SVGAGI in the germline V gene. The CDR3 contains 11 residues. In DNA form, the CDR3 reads TGTGCCAGCAGGGAAAGAGATACGCAGTATTTT. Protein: CASRERDTQYF.

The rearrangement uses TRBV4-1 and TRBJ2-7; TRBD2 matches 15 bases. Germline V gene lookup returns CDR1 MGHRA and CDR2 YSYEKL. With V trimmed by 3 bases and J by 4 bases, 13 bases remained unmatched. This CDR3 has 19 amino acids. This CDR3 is CASSHPGLAGGPLRYEQYF. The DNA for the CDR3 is TGCGCCAGCAGCCACCCCGGACTAGCGGGGGGGCCTTTGAGGTACGAGCAGTACTTC.

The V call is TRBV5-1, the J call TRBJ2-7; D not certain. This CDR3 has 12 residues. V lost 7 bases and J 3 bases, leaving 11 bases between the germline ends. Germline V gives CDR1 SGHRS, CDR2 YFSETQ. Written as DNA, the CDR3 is TGCGCCAGCCGAAAAGATAACTACGAGCAGTACTTC. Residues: CASRKDNYEQYF.

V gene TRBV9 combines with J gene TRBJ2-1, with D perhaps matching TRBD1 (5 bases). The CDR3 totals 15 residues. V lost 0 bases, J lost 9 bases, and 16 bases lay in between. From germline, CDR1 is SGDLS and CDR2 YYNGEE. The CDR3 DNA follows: TGTGCCAGCAGCGTAGCTTCATCCAGGGTAGGTGAGCAGTTCTTC. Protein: CASSVASSRVGEQFF.

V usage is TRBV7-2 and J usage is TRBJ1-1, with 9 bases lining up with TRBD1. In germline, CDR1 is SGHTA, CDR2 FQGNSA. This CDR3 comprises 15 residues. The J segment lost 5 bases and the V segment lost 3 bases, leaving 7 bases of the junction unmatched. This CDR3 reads CASSFTGGVGTEAFF. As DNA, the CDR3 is TGTGCCAGCAGCTTCACAGGGGGCGTTGGGACTGAAGCTTTCTTT.

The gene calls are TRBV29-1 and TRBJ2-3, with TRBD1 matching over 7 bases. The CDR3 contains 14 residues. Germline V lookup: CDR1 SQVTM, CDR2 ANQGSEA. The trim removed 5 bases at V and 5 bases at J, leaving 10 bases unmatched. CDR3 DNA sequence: TGCAGCGTTATCAGGGGGTCATTTGGAGATACGCAGTATTTT. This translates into CSVIRGSFGDTQYF.

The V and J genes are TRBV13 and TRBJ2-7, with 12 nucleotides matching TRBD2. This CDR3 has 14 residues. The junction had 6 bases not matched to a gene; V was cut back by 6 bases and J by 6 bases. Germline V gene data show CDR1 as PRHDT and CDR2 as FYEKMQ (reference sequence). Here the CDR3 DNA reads TGTGCCAGCAGGCTAGCGGGGGGGCCTCGCGAGCAGTACTTC. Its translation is CASRLAGGPREQYF.

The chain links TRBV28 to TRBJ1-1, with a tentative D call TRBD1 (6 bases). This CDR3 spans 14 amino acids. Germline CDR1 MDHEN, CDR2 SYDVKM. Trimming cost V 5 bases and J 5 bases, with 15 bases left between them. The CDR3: CASSPAGGQTEAFF. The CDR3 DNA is TGTGCCAGCAGTCCCGCCGGGGGGCAAACTGAAGCTTTCTTT.

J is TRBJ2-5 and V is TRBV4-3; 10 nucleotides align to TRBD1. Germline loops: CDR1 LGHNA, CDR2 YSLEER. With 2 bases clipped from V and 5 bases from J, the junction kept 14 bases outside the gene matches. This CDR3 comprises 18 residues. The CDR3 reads CASSQLTTGTGVGETQYF. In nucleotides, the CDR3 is TGCGCCAGCAGCCAACTCACAACCGGGACAGGGGTCGGGGAGACCCAGTACTTC.

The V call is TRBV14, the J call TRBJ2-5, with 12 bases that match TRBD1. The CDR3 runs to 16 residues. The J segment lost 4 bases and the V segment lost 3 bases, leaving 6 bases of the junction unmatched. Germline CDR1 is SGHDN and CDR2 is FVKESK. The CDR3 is CASSHAGTGGRETQYF. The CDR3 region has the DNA TGTGCCAGCAGCCATGCCGGGACAGGGGGCCGAGAGACCCAGTACTTC.

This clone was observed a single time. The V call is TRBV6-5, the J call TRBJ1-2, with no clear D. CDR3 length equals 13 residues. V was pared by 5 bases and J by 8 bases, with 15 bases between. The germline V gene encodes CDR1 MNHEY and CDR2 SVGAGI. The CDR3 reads CASSREPGGGYTF. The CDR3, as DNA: TGTGCCAGCAGTCGAGAACCCGGAGGGGGCTACACCTTC.